The 8 T cell receptor beta chains below come from one sample, sequenced in a study of blood T cells in healthy people across ages. Primers used in a second PCR of about 7 to 11 cycles were a sample-barcoded 5' primer and a J-beta primer mix. A single record per CDR3 protein comes from TCRdb applying MiXCR to the 5' RACE reads. The sample lists about 650,000 distinct CDR3 sequences; roughly 32% were seen once. Sequencing used blood. The receptors here all came from a woman of 80 years or more in good health.

This clonotype was recorded a few times. This chain uses TRBV28 with TRBJ1-4; D uncertain. This CDR3 region has 14 residues. Germline V gene lookup returns CDR1 MDHEN and CDR2 SYDVKM. Trimming took off 6 bases at V and 7 bases at J, with 15 bases between the two ends. The CDR3 here is CASSVGGNGEKLFF. CDR3 nucleotide sequence: TGTGCCAGCAGCGTCGGTGGTAACGGTGAAAAACTGTTTTTT.

This clonotype was observed at least ten times. The chain carries TRBV20-1 and TRBJ2-7; D gene ambiguous. V was trimmed by 5 bases and J by 2 bases, leaving 13 bases between them. This CDR3 spans 13 amino acids. Germline CDR1 reads DFQATT; CDR2 reads SNEGSKA (reference sequence). The CDR3 region is CSAEPELTYEQYF. The CDR3 DNA reads as TGCAGTGCTGAACCAGAGTTGACCTACGAGCAGTACTTC.

Note on this clonotype: Just one base apart from a much larger clone, this may be a read error. V gene TRBV12-3 or TRBV12-4 combines with J gene TRBJ2-4, with D tentatively TRBD1 (6 bases). The CDR3 runs to 13 residues. Trimming shortened V by 6 bases and J by 13 bases, and 19 bases separated the two germline ends. The CDR3 DNA follows: TGTGCCAGCAGGGTGACAGGATCGACGATGCAGTACTTC. It translates to CASRVTGSTMQYF.

V usage is TRBV11-2 and J usage is TRBJ2-7; D is uncertain. The CDR3 consists of 14 residues. V lost 0 bases and J 0 bases, leaving 6 bases between the germline ends. Germline values: CDR1 SGHAT, CDR2 FQNNGV. CDR3 protein: CASSLEILSYEQYF. Written as DNA, the CDR3 is TGTGCCAGCAGCTTAGAAATCCTCTCCTACGAGCAGTACTTC.

This clonotype was recorded at least ten times. V is TRBV5-1 and J is TRBJ1-5, with 10 bases aligning to TRBD1. Germline CDR1 and CDR2: SGHRS and YFSETQ. J lost 4 bases, V lost 3 bases, and 4 bases had no gene match. The CDR3 is 15 amino acids. The CDR3 sequence is CASSSGGQGNQPQHF. CDR3 DNA: TGCGCCAGCAGCTCCGGGGGACAGGGGAATCAGCCCCAGCATTTT.

Turning to this clonotype: A read error is possible here, since a much larger clone lies one base away. The chain uses TRBV29-1 and TRBJ2-5, with TRBD1 matching 8 bases. Trimming took 2 bases from V and 11 from J; bases not matched to a gene: 7. This CDR3 has 12 residues. Germline V lookup: CDR1 SQVTM, CDR2 ANQGSEA. The CDR3 bases are TGCAGCGTTGAACTACAGGGGGTTGAGCAGTACTTC. It translates to CSVELQGVEQYF.

A remark on this clonotype: This may be a read error: a much more frequent sequence differs by one nucleotide. V usage is TRBV30 and J usage is TRBJ1-2; 8 positions agree with TRBD1. Germline V lookup: CDR1 GTSNPN, CDR2 SVGIG (reference sequence). The CDR3 is 15 amino acids. The CDR3 sequence is CVWSVPQGAGYGYTF. For the CDR3, the DNA is TGTGTCTGGAGTGTACCTCAGGGGGCCGGCTATGGCTACACCTTC.

On this clonotype itself: This may arise from a read error, as a much more abundant clone is one base away. The chain has TRBV4-1 and TRBJ1-4; 7 bases align to TRBD1. CDR1 is MGHRA, CDR2 YSYEKL, per germline. The length of the CDR3 is 16 residues. Here the CDR3 DNA reads TGCACCAGCAGCCAGGTGCAGGGGGGGGTTAATGAAAAACTGTTTTTT. Its translation: CTSSQVQGGVNEKLFF.